This TCR beta chain originates from a study of T cell responses to AZD1222 COVID-19 vaccine. About the research overall: Analysis merged second doses at about 4 or about 12 weeks.

Notes on the study in general: Clonal diversity was possibly underestimated, and the donors were mostly white British, with more females. At baseline, seropositivity was found in only 5 to 7 AZD1222 recipients. Repertoires were sampled only after the peak T cell response.

V shed 0 bases and J 6 bases; nucleotides not matched to a gene: 7. Germline values: CDR1 MGHRA, CDR2 YSYEKL. This CDR3 region has 16 residues. Comments on this clone: Its cognate antigen is unknown.

The assay was immunoSEQ multiplex PCR, and TCRdb's table has in-frame clones only and misses some. The sample includes about 170,000 clones, more than 90% of them seen just once. The starting material was peripheral blood, obtained on day 0 of AZD1222 vaccination. The source of this sequence is an adult in good health. The chain uses TRBV4-1 and TRBJ2-1; the match to TRBD2 covers 8 bases. The CDR3 here is CASSQDGTSRLNEQFF. CDR3 in DNA: TGCGCCAGCAGCCAAGATGGGACTAGTAGGCTCAATGAGCAGTTCTTC.